Detailed here is one TCR beta chain. No cognate antigen has been identified for it. Per-base quality was not reported, and no clone a single base away is much larger than it. The data stem from a study of PD-1 blockade in classical Hodgkin lymphoma (dated by TCRdb to between 2020 and 2021). Looking at the study overall: Nivolumab dosing was 3 mg/kg intravenously every 2 weeks, continuing until either disease progression or unacceptable toxicity. The study used TCR beta sequencing and CyTOF to define a peripheral blood immune signature of response to PD-1 blockade in classical Hodgkin lymphoma.

The Qiagen DNeasy kit was used to extract genomic DNA from unsorted PBMCs and from the negatively selected CD4+ and CD8+ fractions. TCR beta CDR3 regions were subjected to amplification by immunoSEQ multiplex PCR with primers that anneal to V and J segments. A synthetic immune receptor repertoire was used to minimize amplification bias, and any remaining bias was removed computationally after sequencing. From the authors' description of their analysis: Custom Python scripts were used to quantify repertoire diversity as the Shannon entropy index. Unsorted, CD4+ and CD8+ repertoires were analyzed separately, except in combined analyses where CD4+ and CD8+ sequences were merged in silico. Clonal expansion was defined as a frequency increase of at least 2-fold after treatment compared with C1D1, and clones undetected at baseline were assigned a pseudocount of 0.5. Clones with 0 or 1 copy at C1D1 were defined as singleton clones, while clones with 2 or more copies were defined as non-singleton clones. Clones expanded in unsorted samples were annotated as CD4+, CD8+ or unknown by matching protein sequences in sorted samples from the same patient. Wilcoxon tests on paired samples were used to test changes in diversity from C1D1 to C4D1. Imported from immuneACCESS, the table was reduced by TCRdb to in-frame sequences with V and J called. These copies leave out some clones; in studies compared against another copy, an unresolved V gene accounts for under half, and the cause of the remainder is not known. The V and J calls and the clone size are those of that table, but D and trimming were determined from the DNA. The table for this sample lists some 7,500 clones; approximately 79% of them were counted only once. 11% to 15% of the sample comes from the top ten.

The CDR3 measures 14 amino acids from cysteine to phenylalanine. Solely the CDR3 DNA is kept, with 42 bases framed from the first base. As encoded in the germline V gene (reference sequence), CDR1 is LNHDA while CDR2 is SQIVND. V is clipped by 3 bases and J by 4 bases, and the sequence between their germline boundaries is 10 bases long. Interpreted using the paper, the time point label stands for: cycle 1 day 1 (C1D1), immediately before nivolumab initiation. Relapse after autologous stem cell transplantation had occurred in all trial patients, and cohorts A, B and C were distinguished by prior brentuximab vedotin exposure. A total of fewer than 70 patients with relapsed/refractory classical Hodgkin lymphoma made up the trial cohort, and each patient's best overall response was complete response, partial response or progressive disease. Single-agent nivolumab was administered to trial patients in the multi-cohort phase II CheckMate 205 trial. Best overall response was determined by an independent review committee according to the 2007 International Working Group response criteria. Trial PBMCs were collected just before the start of nivolumab (C1D1) and during therapy at cycle 2 day 1 and cycle 4 day 1. Peripheral blood was collected in 8 mL Vacutainer Cell Preparation Tubes, from which PBMCs were isolated by centrifugation and then cryopreserved.

On the study overall, not on this receptor specifically: Among trial patients, those achieving complete response had baseline diversity similar to that of newly diagnosed patients, while diversity was significantly lower in partial responders and progressors. Only a single clinical trial cohort was studied, and what caused the repertoire differences, possibly disease activity or prior therapy, remained undefined. Baseline TCR diversity was reported as lower in newly diagnosed patients than in healthy donors, and lower still in relapsed/refractory patients. By C4D1, a significant rise was seen in CD4+ TCR diversity but not in CD8+ TCR diversity (p=0.0027 vs p=0.16), and the rise was most apparent among complete responders (p=0.02). Lower diversity was seen in patients whose nivolumab began less than 1 year after ASCT, and these patients were left out of later analyses so that immune reconstitution would not confound the results.

The material was peripheral blood mononuclear cells (PBMCs), obtained at baseline. The chain employs TRBV19 and TRBJ1-3; a tentative D match to TRBD1 spans 6 bases. The TCR was taken from a human donor with classical Hodgkin lymphoma. The DNA reads as follows: TGTGCCAGTAGTATGGAGGGGGTGGGAAACACCATATATTTT. It translates as CASSMEGVGNTIYF.